The 21 T cell receptor beta chains listed next were all sequenced from one sample in a study of blood T cell repertoires in COVID-19. Method: immunoSEQ multiplex PCR; TCRdb's copy keeps in-frame clones and lacks some. The profile covers about 240,000 clones, with approximately 85% appearing a single time and more than 9% taken by the ten largest. Sequencing used peripheral blood. All receptors derive from a man older than 75 with acute or convalescent COVID-19.

This clone was seen just once. This CDR3 is CASSSRAGGNQPQHF. CDR3 nucleotide sequence: TGTGCCAGCAGCTCGCGGGCGGGAGGCAATCAGCCCCAGCATTTT. The rearrangement links TRBV7-2 to TRBJ1-5; D call uncertain. Trimming removed 4 bases from V and 2 bases from J, with 12 bases in between. This CDR3 region has 15 residues. Germline CDR1 and CDR2: SGHTA and FQGNSA.

The chain recombines TRBV14 with TRBJ2-1; 13 positions match TRBD2. This CDR3 region has 15 residues. The germline V gene has CDR1 SGHDN and CDR2 FVKESK. The V segment lost 4 bases and the J segment 9 bases; nucleotides outside the gene matches: 6. The CDR3 reads CASSRGTSGIGEQFF. The CDR3 nucleotides read TGTGCCAGCAGCCGCGGGACTAGCGGGATAGGTGAGCAGTTCTTC.

The chain recombines TRBV6-1 with TRBJ2-5; 8 bases match TRBD2. The CDR3 has 18 residues. Germline CDR1 reads MNHNS; CDR2 reads SASEGT. The ends lost 0 bases at V and 5 bases at J; junction bases unmatched: 14. The chain's CDR3 is CASSEAVVAGMRGETQYF. The CDR3 coding sequence is TGTGCCAGCAGTGAAGCGGTGGTAGCGGGGATGCGTGGGGAGACCCAGTACTTC.

The chain's CDR3 is CASSLAGRGWTDEKLFF. The CDR3 DNA follows: TGCGCCAGCAGCTTGGCCGGCAGGGGTTGGACGGATGAAAAACTGTTTTTT. The chain links TRBV5-1 to TRBJ1-4, with D maybe TRBD1 (6 bases). The CDR3 covers 17 residues. CDR1 is SGHRS and CDR2 is YFSETQ in the germline V gene. The ends were cut back, 0 bases at V and 6 bases at J, with 18 bases in the middle.

CDR3 region: CASSSQGHQNTEAFF. The CDR3, as DNA: TGTGCCAGCAGTTCTCAGGGACACCAGAACACTGAAGCTTTCTTT. The V and J genes are TRBV27 and TRBJ1-1; maybe TRBD1 (6 bases). Germline CDR1 MNHEY, CDR2 SMNVEV (reference sequence). Trimming cost V 4 bases and J 1 base, with 13 bases left between them. This CDR3 has 15 amino acids.

The chain joins TRBV27 to TRBJ2-5; possible D gene TRBD1, 6 bases. CDR3 length: 13 amino acids. The germline gives CDR1 MNHEY, CDR2 SMNVEV (reference sequence). V was trimmed by 6 bases and J by 9 bases, leaving 17 bases between them. The CDR3 region is CASRAGAPGPQYF. DNA of the CDR3: TGTGCCAGCAGGGCAGGGGCCCCGGGGCCCCAGTACTTC.

The rearrangement uses TRBV6-5 and TRBJ1-2; a possible D gene is TRBD1 (6 bases). Germline loops: CDR1 MNHEY, CDR2 SVGAGI. Trimming removed 2 bases from V and 7 bases from J, with 11 bases in between. CDR3 length: 13 residues. The CDR3, as DNA: TGTGCCAGCAGTTACCCCGGGGGGCTTGGCTACACCTTC. Translating it yields CASSYPGGLGYTF.

The rearrangement uses TRBV5-6 and TRBJ2-2; the D gene is possibly TRBD1 (5 bases). Germline CDR1 SGHDT, CDR2 YYEEEE. This CDR3 spans 13 amino acids. V was shortened by 0 bases and J by 8 bases, with 8 bases between the two germline ends. The CDR3 nucleotides read TGTGCCAGCAGCTTGGGTCGGACAGGGGAGCTGTTTTTT. Encoded protein: CASSLGRTGELFF.

The chain combines TRBV5-1 with TRBJ2-2, with D possibly TRBD1 on 6 matching bases. The germline gives CDR1 SGHRS, CDR2 YFSETQ. This CDR3 region has 15 residues. The V end lost 4 bases, the J end lost 3 bases, and 13 bases lay between the germline ends. The CDR3 here is CASSQQGSDTGELFF. CDR3 in DNA: TGCGCCAGCAGCCAACAGGGTTCTGACACCGGGGAGCTGTTTTTT.

This chain joins TRBV6-5 and TRBJ2-5, with 11 bases fitting TRBD1. CDR3 length: 14 amino acids. V shed 5 bases, J shed 5 bases, and the junction held 4 bases outside the gene matches. Germline V gives CDR1 MNHEY, CDR2 SVGAGI. Here the CDR3 DNA reads TGTGCCAGCAGTCGGACAGGGGGCGCGGAGACCCAGTACTTC. Amino acid sequence: CASSRTGGAETQYF.

The chain uses TRBV7-2 and TRBJ1-2, with D tentatively TRBD1 (5 bases). Trimming shortened V by 2 bases and J by 7 bases, and 17 bases separated the two germline ends. Germline CDR1 and CDR2: SGHTA and FQGNSA. The CDR3 loop spans 15 amino acids. In DNA, the CDR3 is TGTGCCAGCAGCTTAATGGGGACTCCACCCCTTGGCTACACCTTC. Translation gives CASSLMGTPPLGYTF.

The CDR3 is CASSDTGTPNQPQHF. The DNA of the CDR3 is TGTGCCAGTAGTGATACCGGGACACCTAATCAGCCCCAGCATTTT. The rearrangement joins TRBV19 to TRBJ1-5; the D gene is possibly TRBD1 (6 bases). Per the germline V gene, CDR1 is LNHDA and CDR2 is SQIVND (reference sequence). The CDR3 has 15 amino acids. V lost 5 bases and J 4 bases, leaving 15 bases between the germline ends.

This chain joins TRBV7-2 and TRBJ2-7, with 7 bases fitting TRBD1. The junction had 6 bases not matched to a gene; V was cut back by 4 bases and J by 3 bases. Germline CDR1 is SGHTA and CDR2 is FQGNSA. The CDR3 loop spans 14 amino acids. CDR3 in amino acids: CASSSQAGGYEQYF. In DNA, the CDR3 is TGTGCCAGCAGCTCCCAGGCAGGGGGCTACGAGCAGTACTTC.

CDR3 DNA sequence: TGCAGCGTTGGCCTGGGGGGGGAAGTTTTAAGGCCAGATACGCAGTATTTT. It codes for CSVGLGGEVLRPDTQYF. The rearrangement joins TRBV29-1 to TRBJ2-3; 7 nucleotides agree with TRBD2. V was clipped by 4 bases and J by 4 bases; unmatched bases: 17. CDR1 is SQVTM and CDR2 is ANQGSEA in the germline V gene. The CDR3 runs 17 residues.

The V gene is TRBV9, the J gene TRBJ1-6; 11 nucleotides align to TRBD1. This CDR3 spans 15 amino acids. V gave up 4 bases and J gave up 9 bases; unmatched junction bases: 6. From germline, CDR1 is SGDLS and CDR2 YYNGEE. CDR3 protein: CASSPGQGAGSPLHF. Here the CDR3 DNA reads TGTGCCAGCAGCCCCGGACAGGGGGCGGGTTCACCCCTCCACTTT.

The chain employs TRBV7-9 and TRBJ1-5, with 8 positions matching TRBD1. V shed 4 bases, J shed 5 bases, and the junction held 4 bases outside the gene matches. The CDR3 spans 14 residues. CDR1 and CDR2 from the germline V gene are SEHNR and FQNEAQ (reference sequence). The CDR3 coding sequence is TGTGCCAGCAGCTCAGGGGGCGATTATCAGCCCCAGCATTTT. This sequence encodes CASSSGGDYQPQHF.

The chain carries TRBV27 and TRBJ1-1; 12 bases fit TRBD1. The CDR3 is made up of 15 amino acids. With V trimmed by 5 bases and J by 6 bases, 7 bases remained unmatched. In germline, CDR1 is MNHEY, CDR2 SMNVEV (reference sequence). The CDR3 loop reads CASSPGTGGISEAFF. The CDR3 coding sequence is TGTGCCAGCAGTCCCGGGACAGGGGGCATCTCTGAAGCTTTCTTT.

This chain links TRBV5-1 with TRBJ2-7, with 7 bases identical to TRBD2. The CDR3 contains 16 residues. CDR1 SGHRS and CDR2 YFSETQ come from the germline V gene. The V and J ends lost 0 bases and 0 bases, in that order; junction bases with no gene match: 6. In DNA form, the CDR3 reads TGCGCCAGCAGCTTGGACCTAGCGGCGAGCTCCTACGAGCAGTACTTC. This codes for CASSLDLAASSYEQYF.

This chain links TRBV9 with TRBJ1-5, with 9 positions matching TRBD1. Germline V lookup: CDR1 SGDLS, CDR2 YYNGEE. The CDR3 consists of 16 residues. The junction had 11 bases not matched to a gene; V was cut back by 4 bases and J by 6 bases. The CDR3 reads CASSSRGDRAGQPQHF. CDR3 sequence (DNA): TGTGCCAGCAGCTCCCGAGGGGACAGGGCAGGTCAGCCCCAGCATTTT.

The chain links TRBV11-1 to TRBJ2-1; possible D gene TRBD1, 5 bases. This CDR3 comprises 14 residues. Per germline, CDR1 SGHAT and CDR2 FQDESV (reference sequence). V was clipped by 6 bases and J by 9 bases, with 18 bases between them. The CDR3 bases are TGTGCCAGCAGACAAGGGCCTACTCAGGGTGAGCAGTTCTTC. Its protein is CASRQGPTQGEQFF.

To note about this clone: Other DNA sequences from this sample encode an identical CDR3 as well. V usage is TRBV19 and J usage is TRBJ1-1, with TRBD1 matching over 9 bases. CDR1 is LNHDA and CDR2 is SQIVND in the germline V gene (reference sequence). This CDR3 region has 14 residues. The V and J ends lost 5 bases and 5 bases, in that order; junction bases with no gene match: 6. The CDR3 nucleotides are TGTGCCAGTAGTTCCGGACAGGGGAGGACTGAAGCTTTCTTT. It translates to CASSSGQGRTEAFF.